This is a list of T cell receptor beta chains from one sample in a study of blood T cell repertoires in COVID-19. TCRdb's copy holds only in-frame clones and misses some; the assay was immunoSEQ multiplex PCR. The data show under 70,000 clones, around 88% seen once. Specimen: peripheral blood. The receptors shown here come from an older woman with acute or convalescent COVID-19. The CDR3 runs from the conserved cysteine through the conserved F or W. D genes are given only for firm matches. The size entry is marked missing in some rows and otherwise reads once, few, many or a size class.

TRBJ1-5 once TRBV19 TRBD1 CASSIAGGGNQPQHF TGTGCCAGTAGTATTGCAGGGGGCGGCAATCAGCCCCAGCATTTT
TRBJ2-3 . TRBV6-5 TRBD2 CASSPPGLATQYF TGTGCCAGCAGTCCACCGGGACTAGCTACGCAGTATTTT
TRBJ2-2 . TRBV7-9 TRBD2 CASTTLAGYGELFF TGTGCCAGCACCACACTAGCGGGATACGGGGAGCTGTTTTTT
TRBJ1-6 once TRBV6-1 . CASSEVAQIRYNSPLHF TGTGCCAGCAGTGAAGTGGCACAGATTCGCTATAATTCACCCCTCCACTTT
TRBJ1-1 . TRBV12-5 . CASGLEPDTEAFF TGTGCTAGTGGTTTGGAACCAGACACTGAAGCTTTCTTT
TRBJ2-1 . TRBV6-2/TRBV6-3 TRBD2 CASSFLAGGSNEQFF TGTGCCAGCAGTTTTTTAGCGGGAGGGTCGAATGAGCAGTTCTTC
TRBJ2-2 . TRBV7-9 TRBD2 CASPRGAGELFF TGTGCCAGCCCTCGGGGGGCCGGGGAGCTGTTTTTT
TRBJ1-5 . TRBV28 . CASSLWAPSPQHF TGTGCCAGCAGTTTATGGGCCCCTTCGCCCCAGCATTTT
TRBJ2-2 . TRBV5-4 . CASSRARENTGELFF TGTGCCAGCAGTCGGGCTCGGGAGAACACCGGGGAGCTGTTTTTT
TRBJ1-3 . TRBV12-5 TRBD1 CASGVPRQGGSGNTIYF TGTGCTAGTGGGGTCCCCCGCCAGGGGGGATCTGGAAACACCATATATTTT
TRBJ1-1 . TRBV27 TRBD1 CASSDWDRRGTEAFF TGTGCCAGCAGTGACTGGGACAGGAGGGGCACTGAAGCTTTCTTT
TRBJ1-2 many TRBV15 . CATSRDENYGYTF TGTGCCACCAGCAGAGATGAGAACTATGGCTACACCTTC
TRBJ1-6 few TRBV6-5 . CASSYFEQVGSPLHF TGTGCCAGCAGTTACTTCGAACAGGTCGGCTCACCCCTCCACTTT
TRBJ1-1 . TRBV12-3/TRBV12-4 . CASSRILNTEAFF TGTGCCAGCAGTCGTATCCTGAACACTGAAGCTTTCTTT
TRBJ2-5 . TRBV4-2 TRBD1 CASSHTGTGEETQYF TGTGCCAGCAGCCACACCGGGACAGGGGAAGAGACCCAGTACTTC
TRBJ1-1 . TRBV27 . CASSLGRGNTEAFF TGTGCCAGCAGTTTAGGCCGGGGAAACACTGAAGCTTTCTTT
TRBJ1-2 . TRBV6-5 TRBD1 CASSGTGRSDYGYTF TGTGCCAGCAGCGGGACAGGGAGAAGTGACTATGGCTACACCTTC
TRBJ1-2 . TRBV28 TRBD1 CASSLQGSNYGYTF TGTGCCAGCAGCCTACAGGGGTCTAACTATGGCTACACCTTC
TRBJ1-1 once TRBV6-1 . CASSEALQFAGERTEAFF TGTGCCAGCAGTGAAGCATTACAGTTCGCGGGGGAACGAACTGAAGCTTTCTTT
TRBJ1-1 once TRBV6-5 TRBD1 CASRQGARTEAFF TGTGCCAGCCGGCAGGGGGCGAGAACTGAAGCTTTCTTT
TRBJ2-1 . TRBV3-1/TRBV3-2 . CASSHADISYNEQFF TGTGCCAGCAGCCATGCGGACATCTCCTACAATGAGCAGTTCTTC
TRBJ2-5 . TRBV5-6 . CASSLAEGETQYF TGTGCCAGCAGCTTGGCGGAGGGCGAGACCCAGTACTTC